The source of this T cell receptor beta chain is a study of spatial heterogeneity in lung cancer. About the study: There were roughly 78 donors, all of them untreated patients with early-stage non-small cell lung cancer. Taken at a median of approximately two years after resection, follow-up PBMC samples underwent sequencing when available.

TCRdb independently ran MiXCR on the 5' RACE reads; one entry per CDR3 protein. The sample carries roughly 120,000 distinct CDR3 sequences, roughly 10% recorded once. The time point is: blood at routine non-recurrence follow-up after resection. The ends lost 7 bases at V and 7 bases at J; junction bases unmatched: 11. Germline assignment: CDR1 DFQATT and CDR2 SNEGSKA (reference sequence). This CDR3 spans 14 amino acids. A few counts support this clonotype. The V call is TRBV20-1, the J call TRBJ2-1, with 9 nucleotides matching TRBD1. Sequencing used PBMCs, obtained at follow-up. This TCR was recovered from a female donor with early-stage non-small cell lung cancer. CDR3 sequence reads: CSVPNRDRVNEQFF. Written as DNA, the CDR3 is TGCAGTGTTCCGAACCGGGACAGGGTAAATGAGCAGTTCTTC.